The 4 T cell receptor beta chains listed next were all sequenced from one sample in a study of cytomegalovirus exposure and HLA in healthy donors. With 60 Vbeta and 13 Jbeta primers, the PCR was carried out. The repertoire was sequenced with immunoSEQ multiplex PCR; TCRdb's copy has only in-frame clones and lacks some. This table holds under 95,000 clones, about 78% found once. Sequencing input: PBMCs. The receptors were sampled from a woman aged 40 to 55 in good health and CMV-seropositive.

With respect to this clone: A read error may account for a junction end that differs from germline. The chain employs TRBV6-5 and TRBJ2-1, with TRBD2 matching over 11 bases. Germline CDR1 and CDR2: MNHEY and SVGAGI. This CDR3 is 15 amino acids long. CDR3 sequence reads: CASSITSGGYNGQFF. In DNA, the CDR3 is TGTGCCAGCAGTATTACTAGCGGGGGCTACAATGGGCAGTTCTTC.

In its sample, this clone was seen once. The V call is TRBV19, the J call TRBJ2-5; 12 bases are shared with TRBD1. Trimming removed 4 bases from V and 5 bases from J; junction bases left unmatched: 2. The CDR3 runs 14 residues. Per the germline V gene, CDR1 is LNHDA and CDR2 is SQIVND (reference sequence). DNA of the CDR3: TGTGCCAGTAGTAGGGACAGGGGGCCGGAGACCCAGTACTTC. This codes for CASSRDRGPETQYF.

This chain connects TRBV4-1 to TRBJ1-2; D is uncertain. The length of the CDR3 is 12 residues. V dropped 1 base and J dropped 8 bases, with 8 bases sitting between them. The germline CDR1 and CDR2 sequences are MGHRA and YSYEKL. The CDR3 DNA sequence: TGCGCCAGCAGCCAAGTGGGCTGGGGCTACACCTTC. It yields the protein CASSQVGWGYTF.

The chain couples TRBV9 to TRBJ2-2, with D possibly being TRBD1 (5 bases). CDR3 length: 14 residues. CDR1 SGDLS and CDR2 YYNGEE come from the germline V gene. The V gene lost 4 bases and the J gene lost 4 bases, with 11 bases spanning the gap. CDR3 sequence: CASSPRTTTGELFF. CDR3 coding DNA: TGTGCCAGCAGCCCCCGGACAACCACCGGGGAGCTGTTTTTT.